Listed here are 3 T cell receptor beta chains from one sample, sequenced in a study of blood T cell repertoires in COVID-19. Profiled with immunoSEQ multiplex PCR; TCRdb holds only in-frame clones, not every one. This sample carries fewer than 250,000 clones, almost 90% of them seen once, and the ten largest clones take about 15%. What was sequenced was PBMCs or T cells enriched from blood (not recorded which). The receptors stem from a man aged 30-40 years who had been exposed to COVID-19.

The J gene is TRBJ2-7, the V gene TRBV6-5, with 7 bases fitting TRBD1. This CDR3 is 14 amino acids long. Germline CDR1 MNHEY, CDR2 SVGAGI. V shed 5 bases and J 0 bases; nucleotides not matched to a gene: 4. CDR3 nucleotides: TGTGCCAGCAGTCCCGGGACAGCCTCCTACGAGCAGTACTTC. This encodes CASSPGTASYEQYF.

V and J are TRBV5-4 and TRBJ2-1, with 9 bases aligning to TRBD2. Losses at the gene ends were 0 bases for V and 7 bases for J; bases not matched to a gene: 8. The CDR3 totals 16 residues. Germline CDR1 and CDR2: SGHNT and YYREEE (reference sequence). The CDR3 here is CASSLVAGGQRNEQFF. In nucleotides, the CDR3 is TGTGCCAGCAGCTTGGTCGCGGGGGGGCAGCGGAATGAGCAGTTCTTC.

This rearrangement joins TRBV5-1 to TRBJ2-2; 12 positions agree with TRBD1. With 4 bases clipped from V and 7 bases from J, the junction kept 8 bases outside the gene matches. This CDR3 has 16 amino acids. Germline V gives CDR1 SGHRS, CDR2 YFSETQ. This CDR3 reads CASSGGDRGLGGELFF. The CDR3 coding sequence is TGCGCCAGCAGCGGAGGGGACAGGGGGCTCGGCGGGGAGCTGTTTTTT.